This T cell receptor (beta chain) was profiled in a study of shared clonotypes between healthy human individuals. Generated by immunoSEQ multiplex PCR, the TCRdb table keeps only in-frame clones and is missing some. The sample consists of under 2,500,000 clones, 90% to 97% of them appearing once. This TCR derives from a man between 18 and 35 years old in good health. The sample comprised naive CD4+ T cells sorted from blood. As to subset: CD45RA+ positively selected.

DNA of the CDR3: TGTGCCAGCTCATCGCGGGGACCCAGGGACTCCTATAATTCACCCCTCCACTTT. Translating gives CASSSRGPRDSYNSPLHF. This rearrangement joins TRBV18 to TRBJ1-6; tentative D call: TRBD1 (5 bases). The V and J ends lost 5 bases and 0 bases respectively, with 17 bases between them. CDR3 length: 18 residues. The germline V gene has CDR1 KGHSH and CDR2 LQKENI.